A single T cell receptor (beta chain) is shown here with its context. The antigen remains unidentified. The sample comes from a study of cytomegalovirus exposure and HLA in healthy donors. Findings and caveats of the study: The study flagged around 150 TCR beta chains as cytomegalovirus-associated. Cytomegalovirus status was reportedly diagnosed by the classifier with high sensitivity and specificity.

CDR1 and CDR2 from the germline V gene are SNHLY and FYNNEI. J lost 7 bases, V lost 3 bases, and 6 bases had no gene match. This CDR3 is 14 amino acids long. 60 Vbeta and 13 Jbeta primers were used in PCR. TCRdb's copy holds only in-frame clones and misses some; the assay was immunoSEQ multiplex PCR. Of approximately 71,000 clones in the sample, about two thirds are singletons; the top ten hold about an eighth. Sequenced input: PBMCs. The V call is TRBV2, the J call TRBJ1-5, with 7 bases aligning to TRBD1. This TCR derives from a middle-aged woman in good health and CMV-seropositive. For the CDR3, the DNA is TGTGCCAGCAGTGAGACAGGGTATAACCAGCCCCAGCATTTT. Residues: CASSETGYNQPQHF.